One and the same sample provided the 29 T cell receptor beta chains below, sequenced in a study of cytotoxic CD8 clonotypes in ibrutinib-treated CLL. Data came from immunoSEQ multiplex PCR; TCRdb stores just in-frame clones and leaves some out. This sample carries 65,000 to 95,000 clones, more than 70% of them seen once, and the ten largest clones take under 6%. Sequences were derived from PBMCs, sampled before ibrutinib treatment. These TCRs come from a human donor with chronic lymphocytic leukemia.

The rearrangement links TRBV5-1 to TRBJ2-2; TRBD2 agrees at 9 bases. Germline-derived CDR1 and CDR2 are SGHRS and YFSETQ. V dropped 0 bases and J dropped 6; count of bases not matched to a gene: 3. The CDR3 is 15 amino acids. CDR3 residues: CASSLVAGVPGELFF. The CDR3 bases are TGCGCCAGCAGCTTGGTAGCGGGAGTCCCCGGGGAGCTGTTTTTT.

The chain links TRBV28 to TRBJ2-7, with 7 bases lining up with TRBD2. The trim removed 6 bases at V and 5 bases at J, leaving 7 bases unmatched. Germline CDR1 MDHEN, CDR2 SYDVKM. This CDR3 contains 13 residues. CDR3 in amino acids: CASRREGRNEQYF. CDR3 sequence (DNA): TGTGCCAGCAGGAGGGAGGGCCGGAACGAGCAGTACTTC. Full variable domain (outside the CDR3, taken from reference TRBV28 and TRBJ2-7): DVKVTQSSRYLVKRTGEKVFLECVQDMDHENMFWYRQDPGLGLRLIYFSYDVKMKEKGDIPEGYSVSREKKERFSLILESASTNQTSMYLCASRREGRNEQYFGPGTRLTVT.

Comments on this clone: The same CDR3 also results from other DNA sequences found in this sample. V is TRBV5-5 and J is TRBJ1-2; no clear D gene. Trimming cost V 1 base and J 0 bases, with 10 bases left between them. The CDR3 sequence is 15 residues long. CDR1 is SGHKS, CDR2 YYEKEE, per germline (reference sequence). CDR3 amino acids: CASSLRAEANYGYTF. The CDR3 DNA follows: TGTGCCAGCAGCTTGCGGGCAGAAGCTAACTATGGCTACACCTTC.

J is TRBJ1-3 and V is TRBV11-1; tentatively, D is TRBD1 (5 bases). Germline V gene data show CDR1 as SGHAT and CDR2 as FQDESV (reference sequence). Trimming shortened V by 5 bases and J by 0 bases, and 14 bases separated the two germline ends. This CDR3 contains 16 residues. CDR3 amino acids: CASSKGTADSGNTIYF. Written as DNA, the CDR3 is TGTGCCAGCAGCAAAGGGACTGCCGACTCTGGAAACACCATATATTTT.

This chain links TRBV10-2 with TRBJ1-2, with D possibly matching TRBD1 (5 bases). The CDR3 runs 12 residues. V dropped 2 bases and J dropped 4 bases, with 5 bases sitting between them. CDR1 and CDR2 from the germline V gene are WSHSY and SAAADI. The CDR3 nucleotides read TGCGCCAGCAGTGAGGACAGCTATGGCTACACCTTC. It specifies CASSEDSYGYTF.

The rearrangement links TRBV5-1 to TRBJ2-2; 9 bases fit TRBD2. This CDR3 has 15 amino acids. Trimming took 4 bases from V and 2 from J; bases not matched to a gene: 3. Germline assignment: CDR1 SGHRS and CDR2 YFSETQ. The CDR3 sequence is CASSELAGNTGELFF. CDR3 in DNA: TGCGCCAGCAGCGAACTAGCGGGTAACACCGGGGAGCTGTTTTTT.

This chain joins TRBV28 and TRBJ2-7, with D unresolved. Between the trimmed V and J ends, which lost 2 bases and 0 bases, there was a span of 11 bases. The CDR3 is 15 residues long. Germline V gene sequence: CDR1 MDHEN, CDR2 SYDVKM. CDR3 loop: CASSLDGPSSYEQYF. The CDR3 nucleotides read TGTGCCAGCAGTTTAGACGGGCCTAGCTCCTACGAGCAGTACTTC.

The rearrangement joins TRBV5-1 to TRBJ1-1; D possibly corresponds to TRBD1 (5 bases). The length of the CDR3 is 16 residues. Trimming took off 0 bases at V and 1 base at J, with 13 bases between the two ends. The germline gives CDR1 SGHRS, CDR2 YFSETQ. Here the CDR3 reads CASSLEGFPSNTEAFF. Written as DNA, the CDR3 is TGCGCCAGCAGCTTGGAGGGGTTTCCCTCGAACACTGAAGCTTTCTTT. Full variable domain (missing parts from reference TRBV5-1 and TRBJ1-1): KAGVTQTPRYLIKTRGQQVTLSCSPISGHRSVSWYQQTPGQGLQFLFEYFSETQRNKGNFPGRFSGRQFSNSRSEMNVSTLELGDSALYLCASSLEGFPSNTEAFFGQGTRLTVV.

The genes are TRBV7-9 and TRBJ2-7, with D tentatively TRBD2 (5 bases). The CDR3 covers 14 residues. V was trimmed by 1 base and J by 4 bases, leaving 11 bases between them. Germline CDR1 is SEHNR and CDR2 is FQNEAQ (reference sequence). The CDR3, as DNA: TGTGCCAGCAGCTTAGATCGGGATCTATACGAGCAGTACTTC. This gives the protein CASSLDRDLYEQYF.

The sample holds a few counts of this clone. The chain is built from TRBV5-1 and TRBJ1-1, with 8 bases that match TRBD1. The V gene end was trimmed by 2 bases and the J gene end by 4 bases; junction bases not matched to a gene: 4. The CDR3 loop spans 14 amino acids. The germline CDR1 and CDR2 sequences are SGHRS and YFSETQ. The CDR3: CASSLGQGTTEAFF. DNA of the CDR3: TGCGCCAGCAGCTTAGGACAGGGTACCACTGAAGCTTTCTTT.

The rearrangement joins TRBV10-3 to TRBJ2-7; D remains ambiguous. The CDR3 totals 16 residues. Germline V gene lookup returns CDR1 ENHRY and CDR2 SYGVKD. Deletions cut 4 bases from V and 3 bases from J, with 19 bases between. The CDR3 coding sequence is TGTGCCATCAGTGGCCTATCTGTTTCACCGAACTACGAGCAGTACTTC. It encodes CAISGLSVSPNYEQYF.

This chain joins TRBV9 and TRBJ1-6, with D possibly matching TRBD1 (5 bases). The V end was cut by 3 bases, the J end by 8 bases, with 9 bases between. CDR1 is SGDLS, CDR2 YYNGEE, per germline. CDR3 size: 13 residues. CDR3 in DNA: TGTGCCAGCAGCGAGGGAGGGGATTCACCCCTCCACTTT. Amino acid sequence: CASSEGGDSPLHF.

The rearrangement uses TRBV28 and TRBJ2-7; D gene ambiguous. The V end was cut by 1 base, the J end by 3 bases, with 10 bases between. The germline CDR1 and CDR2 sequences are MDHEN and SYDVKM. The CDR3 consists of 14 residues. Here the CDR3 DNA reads TGTGCCAGCAGTTTATCCGACGTAAACTACGAGCAGTACTTC. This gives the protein CASSLSDVNYEQYF.

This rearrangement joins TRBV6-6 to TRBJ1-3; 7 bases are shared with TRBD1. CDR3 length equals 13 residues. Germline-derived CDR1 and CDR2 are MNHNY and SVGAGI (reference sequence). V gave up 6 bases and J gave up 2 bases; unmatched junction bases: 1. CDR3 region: CASSRGTGNTIYF. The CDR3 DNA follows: TGTGCCAGCAGCAGGGGGACTGGAAACACCATATATTTT.

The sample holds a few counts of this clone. The DNA for the CDR3 is TGTGCCAGCAGTGGGCAGGAGATCAATCAGCCCCAGCATTTT. Its protein product is CASSGQEINQPQHF. The chain uses TRBV6-1 and TRBJ1-5, with D hard to call. This CDR3 spans 14 amino acids. Germline-derived CDR1 and CDR2 are MNHNS and SASEGT. Trimming removed 4 bases at V and 3 bases at J, with 10 bases between.

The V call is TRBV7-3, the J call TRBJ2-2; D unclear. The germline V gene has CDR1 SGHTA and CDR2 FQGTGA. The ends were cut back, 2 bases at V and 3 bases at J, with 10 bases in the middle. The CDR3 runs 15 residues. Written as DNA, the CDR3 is TGTGCCAGCAGCTTACAGTCCCTAGACACCGGGGAGCTGTTTTTT. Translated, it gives CASSLQSLDTGELFF.

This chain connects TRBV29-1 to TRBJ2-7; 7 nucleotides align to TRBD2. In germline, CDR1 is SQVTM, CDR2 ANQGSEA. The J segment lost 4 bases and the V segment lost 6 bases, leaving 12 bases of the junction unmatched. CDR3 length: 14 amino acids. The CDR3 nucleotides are TGCAGCGTCACCCCTCTGGCGGGAGTGTACGAGCAGTACTTC. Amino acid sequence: CSVTPLAGVYEQYF.

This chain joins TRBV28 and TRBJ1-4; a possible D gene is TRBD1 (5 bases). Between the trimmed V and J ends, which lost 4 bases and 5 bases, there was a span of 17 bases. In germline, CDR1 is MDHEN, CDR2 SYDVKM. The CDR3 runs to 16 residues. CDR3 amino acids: CASSSPGGTENEKLFF. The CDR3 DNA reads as TGTGCCAGCAGTTCTCCGGGGGGTACGGAAAATGAAAAACTGTTTTTT. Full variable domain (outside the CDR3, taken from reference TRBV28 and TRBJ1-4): DVKVTQSSRYLVKRTGEKVFLECVQDMDHENMFWYRQDPGLGLRLIYFSYDVKMKEKGDIPEGYSVSREKKERFSLILESASTNQTSMYLCASSSPGGTENEKLFFGSGTQLSVL.

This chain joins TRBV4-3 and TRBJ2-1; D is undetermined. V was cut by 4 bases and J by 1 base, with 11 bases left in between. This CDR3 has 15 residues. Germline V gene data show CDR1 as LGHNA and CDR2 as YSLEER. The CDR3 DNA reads TGCGCCAGCAGCCGTCGCGGAGATTCCTACAATGAGCAGTTCTTC. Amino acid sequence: CASSRRGDSYNEQFF.

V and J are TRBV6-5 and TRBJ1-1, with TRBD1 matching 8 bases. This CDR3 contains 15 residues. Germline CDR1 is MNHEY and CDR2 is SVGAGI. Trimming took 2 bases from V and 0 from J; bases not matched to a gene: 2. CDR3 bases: TGTGCCAGCAGTTACCGACAGGGGATGAACACTGAAGCTTTCTTT. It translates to CASSYRQGMNTEAFF.

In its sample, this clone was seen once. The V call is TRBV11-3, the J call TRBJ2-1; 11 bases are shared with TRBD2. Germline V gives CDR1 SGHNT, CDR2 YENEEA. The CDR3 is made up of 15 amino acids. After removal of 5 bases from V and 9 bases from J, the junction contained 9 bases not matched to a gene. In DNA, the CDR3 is TGTGCCAGCAGCCCCGGAACTAGCGGGAGCCGTGAGCAGTTCTTC. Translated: CASSPGTSGSREQFF.

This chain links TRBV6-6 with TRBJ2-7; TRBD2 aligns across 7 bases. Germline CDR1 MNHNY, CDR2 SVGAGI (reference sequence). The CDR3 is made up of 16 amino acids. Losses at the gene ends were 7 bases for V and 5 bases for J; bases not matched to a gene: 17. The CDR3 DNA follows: TGTGCCAGCACCATAGGGAGGGGCCCCGGTTTTGACGAGCAGTACTTC. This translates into CASTIGRGPGFDEQYF.

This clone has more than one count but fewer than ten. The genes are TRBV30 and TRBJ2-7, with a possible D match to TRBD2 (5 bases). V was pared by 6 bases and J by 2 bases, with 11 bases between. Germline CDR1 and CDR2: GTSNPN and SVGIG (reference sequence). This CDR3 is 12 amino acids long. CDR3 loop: CACNGMAYEQYF. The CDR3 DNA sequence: TGTGCCTGCAACGGGATGGCCTACGAGCAGTACTTC.

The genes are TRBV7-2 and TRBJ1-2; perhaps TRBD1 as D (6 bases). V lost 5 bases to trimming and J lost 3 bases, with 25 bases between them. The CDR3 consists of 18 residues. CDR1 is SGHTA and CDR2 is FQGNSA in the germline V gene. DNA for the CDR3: TGTGCCAGCAGCCCCTTAGCCGGGACATTGCCGAGGGACTATGGCTACACCTTC. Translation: CASSPLAGTLPRDYGYTF.

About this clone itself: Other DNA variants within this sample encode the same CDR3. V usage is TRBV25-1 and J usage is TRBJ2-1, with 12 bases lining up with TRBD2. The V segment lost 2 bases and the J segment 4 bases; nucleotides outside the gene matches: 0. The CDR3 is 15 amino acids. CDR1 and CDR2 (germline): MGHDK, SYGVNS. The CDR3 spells CASSELAGGYNEQFF. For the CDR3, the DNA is TGTGCCAGCAGTGAACTAGCGGGAGGGTACAATGAGCAGTTCTTC.

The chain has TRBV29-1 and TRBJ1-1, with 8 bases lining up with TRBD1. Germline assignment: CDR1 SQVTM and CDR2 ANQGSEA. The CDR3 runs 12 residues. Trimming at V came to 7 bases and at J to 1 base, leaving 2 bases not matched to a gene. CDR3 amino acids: CSAGQGNTEAFF. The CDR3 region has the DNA TGCAGCGCTGGACAGGGGAACACTGAAGCTTTCTTT.

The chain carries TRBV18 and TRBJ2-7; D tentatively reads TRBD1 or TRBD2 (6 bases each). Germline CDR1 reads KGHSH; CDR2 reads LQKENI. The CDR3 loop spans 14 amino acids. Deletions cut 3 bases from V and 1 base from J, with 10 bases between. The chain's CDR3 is CASSPAGHSYEQYF. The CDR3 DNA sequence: TGTGCCAGCTCACCCGCGGGACATTCCTACGAGCAGTACTTC.

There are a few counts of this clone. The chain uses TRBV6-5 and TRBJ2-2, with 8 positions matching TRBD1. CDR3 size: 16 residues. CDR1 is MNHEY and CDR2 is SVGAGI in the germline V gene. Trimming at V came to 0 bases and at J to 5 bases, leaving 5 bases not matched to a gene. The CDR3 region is CASSYSSRTGTGELFF. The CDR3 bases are TGTGCCAGCAGTTACTCGTCCCGGACAGGGACCGGGGAGCTGTTTTTT.

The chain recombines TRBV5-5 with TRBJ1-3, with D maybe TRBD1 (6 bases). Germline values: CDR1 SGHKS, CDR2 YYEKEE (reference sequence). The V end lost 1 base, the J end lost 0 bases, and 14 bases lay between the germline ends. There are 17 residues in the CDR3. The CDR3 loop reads CASSLTQGYSSGNTIYF. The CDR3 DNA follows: TGTGCCAGCAGCTTGACTCAGGGGTACAGCTCTGGAAACACCATATATTTT.